This TCR beta chain came from a study of blood T cell repertoires in COVID-19. Across the study: From the United States, Italy and Spain came samples of acute and convalescent COVID-19.

Repertoires were generated with immunoSEQ multiplex PCR, while TCRdb's copy carries only in-frame clones and drops some. The sample has more than 200,000 clones, 86% seen once. There are 13 residues in the CDR3. The V end was cut by 3 bases, the J end by 1 base, with 10 bases between. In germline, CDR1 is SQVTM, CDR2 ANQGSEA. Sample: peripheral blood. This TCR derives from a man in his fifties with COVID-19, enrolled during active disease. The J gene is TRBJ2-7, the V gene TRBV29-1, with a weak D call TRBD1 (7 bases). DNA of the CDR3: TGCAGCGTTGAGTCAGGGGGGTCCTACGAGCAGTACTTC. Its translation: CSVESGGSYEQYF.